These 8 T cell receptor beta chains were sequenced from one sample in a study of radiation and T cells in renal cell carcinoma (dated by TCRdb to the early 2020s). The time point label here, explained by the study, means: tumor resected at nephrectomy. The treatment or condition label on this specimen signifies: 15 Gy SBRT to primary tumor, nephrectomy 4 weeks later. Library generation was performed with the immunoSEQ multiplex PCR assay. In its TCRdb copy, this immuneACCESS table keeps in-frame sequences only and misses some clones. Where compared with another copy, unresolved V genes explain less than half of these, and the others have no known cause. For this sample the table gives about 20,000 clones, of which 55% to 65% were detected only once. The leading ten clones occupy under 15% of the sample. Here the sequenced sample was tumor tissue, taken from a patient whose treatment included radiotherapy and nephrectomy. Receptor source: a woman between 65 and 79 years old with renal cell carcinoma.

The CDR3 reads CAWSRGRLNTEAFF. Written as DNA, the CDR3 is TGTGCCTGGAGTCGGGGACGGTTGAACACTGAAGCTTTCTTT. The V call is TRBV30, the J call TRBJ1-1; D might be TRBD1 (5 bases). V lost 2 bases to trimming and J lost 0 bases, with 10 bases between them. The germline CDR1 and CDR2 sequences are GTSNPN and SVGIG (reference sequence). The CDR3 spans 14 residues.

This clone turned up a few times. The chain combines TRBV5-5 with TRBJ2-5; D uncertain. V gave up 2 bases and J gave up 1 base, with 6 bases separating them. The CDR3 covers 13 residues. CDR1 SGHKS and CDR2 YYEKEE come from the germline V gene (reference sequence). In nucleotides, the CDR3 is TGTGCCAGCAGCTTTCCCGGCCAAGAGACCCAGTACTTC. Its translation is CASSFPGQETQYF.

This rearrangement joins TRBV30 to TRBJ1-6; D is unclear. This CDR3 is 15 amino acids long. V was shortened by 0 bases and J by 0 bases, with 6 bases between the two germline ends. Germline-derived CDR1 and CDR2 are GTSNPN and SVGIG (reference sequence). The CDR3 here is CAWSVGSSYNSPLHF. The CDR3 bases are TGTGCCTGGAGTGTAGGAAGCTCCTATAATTCACCCCTCCACTTT.

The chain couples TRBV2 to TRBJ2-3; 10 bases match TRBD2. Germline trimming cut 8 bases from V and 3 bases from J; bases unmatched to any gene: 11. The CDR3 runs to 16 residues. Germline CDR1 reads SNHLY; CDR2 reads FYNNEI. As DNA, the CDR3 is TGTGCCAGCGTCCTCACAGCGGGGGGGCCGACAGATACGCAGTATTTT. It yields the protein CASVLTAGGPTDTQYF. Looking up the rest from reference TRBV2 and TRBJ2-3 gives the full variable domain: EPEVTQTPSHQVTQMGQEVILRCVPISNHLYFYWYRQILGQKVEFLVSFYNNEISEKSEIFDDQFSVERPDGSNFTLKIRSTKLEDSAMYFCASVLTAGGPTDTQYFGPGTRLTVL.

This CDR3 reads CASSLGGSSSYEQYF. The CDR3 DNA reads TGTGCCAGCAGCTTAGGCGGCAGTAGCTCCTACGAGCAGTACTTC. This chain links TRBV7-2 with TRBJ2-7; D unresolved. Trimming pared 1 base from V and 0 bases from J, leaving 10 bases between. The CDR3 sequence is 15 residues long. Per the germline V gene, CDR1 is SGHTA and CDR2 is FQGNSA.

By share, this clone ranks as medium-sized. The CDR3 region has the DNA TGTGCCAGCACCACAGGGAACTATGGCTACACCTTC. This gives the protein CASTTGNYGYTF. The genes are TRBV2 and TRBJ1-2, with D tentatively TRBD1 (6 bases). Trimming pared 7 bases from V and 2 bases from J, leaving 8 bases between. CDR3 length: 12 amino acids. Looked up from germline, CDR1 is SNHLY and CDR2 is FYNNEI.

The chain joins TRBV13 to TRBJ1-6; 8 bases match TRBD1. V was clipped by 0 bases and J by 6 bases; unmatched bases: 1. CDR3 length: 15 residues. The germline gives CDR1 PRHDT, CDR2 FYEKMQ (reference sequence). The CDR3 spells CASSLGTGANSPLHF. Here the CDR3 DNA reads TGTGCCAGCAGCTTAGGGACAGGGGCTAATTCACCCCTCCACTTT. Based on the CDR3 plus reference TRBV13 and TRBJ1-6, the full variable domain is AAGVIQSPRHLIKEKRETATLKCYPIPRHDTVYWYQQGPGQDPQFLISFYEKMQSDKGSIPDRFSAQQFSDYHSELNMSSLELGDSALYFCASSLGTGANSPLHFGNGTRLTVT.

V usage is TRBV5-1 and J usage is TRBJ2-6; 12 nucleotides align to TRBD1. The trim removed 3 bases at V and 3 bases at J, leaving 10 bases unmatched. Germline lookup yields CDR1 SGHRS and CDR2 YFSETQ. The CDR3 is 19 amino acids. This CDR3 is CASSSGTGGIVGGANVLTF. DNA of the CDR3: TGCGCCAGCAGCTCCGGGACAGGGGGCATCGTAGGTGGGGCCAACGTCCTGACTTTC.